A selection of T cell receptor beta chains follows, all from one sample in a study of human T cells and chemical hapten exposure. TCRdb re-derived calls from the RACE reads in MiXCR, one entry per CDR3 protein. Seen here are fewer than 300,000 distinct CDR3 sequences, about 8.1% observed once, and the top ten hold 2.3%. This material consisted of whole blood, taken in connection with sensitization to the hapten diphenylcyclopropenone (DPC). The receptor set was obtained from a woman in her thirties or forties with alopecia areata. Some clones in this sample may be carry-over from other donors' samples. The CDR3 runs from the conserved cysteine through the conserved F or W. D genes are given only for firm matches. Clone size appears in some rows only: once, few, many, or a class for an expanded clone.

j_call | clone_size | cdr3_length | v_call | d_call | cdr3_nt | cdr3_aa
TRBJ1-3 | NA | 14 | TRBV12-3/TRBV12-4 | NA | TGTGCCAGCAGTTGGCTCCACTCTGGAAACACCATATATTTT | CASSWLHSGNTIYF
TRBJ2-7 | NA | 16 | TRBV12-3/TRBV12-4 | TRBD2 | TGTGCCAGCAGTTCTCGGACTAGCGGGAGGGAGTACGAGCAGTACTTC | CASSSRTSGREYEQYF
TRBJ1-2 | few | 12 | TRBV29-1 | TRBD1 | TGCAGCGTTGTAGGGGGCGCGGATGGCTACACCTTC | CSVVGGADGYTF
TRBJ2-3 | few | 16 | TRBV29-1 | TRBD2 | TGCAGCGTTGTTGGACTAGCGGGAGTTAGTTCCGATACGCAGTATTTT | CSVVGLAGVSSDTQYF
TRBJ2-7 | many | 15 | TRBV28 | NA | TGTGCCAGCAGTTCCCGCCGCGACAGTACCCCCGAGCAGTACTTC | CASSSRRDSTPEQYF
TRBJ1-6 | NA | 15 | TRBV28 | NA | TGTGCCAGCAGTTTGCCGAGACAGAACAATTCACCCCTCCACTTT | CASSLPRQNNSPLHF
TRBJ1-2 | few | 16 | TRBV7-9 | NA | TGTGCCAGCAGCCAATATGGACAGAGCTTTAACTATGGCTACACCTTC | CASSQYGQSFNYGYTF
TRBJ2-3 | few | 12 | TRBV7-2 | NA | TGTGCCAGCAGCTTCTACACAGATACGCAGTATTTT | CASSFYTDTQYF
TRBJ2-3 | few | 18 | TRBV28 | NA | TGTGCCAGCAGTCCCTCATGGGGACCAGCGGAAAGCACAGATACGCAGTATTTT | CASSPSWGPAESTDTQYF
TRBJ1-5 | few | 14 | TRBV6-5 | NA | TGTGCCAGCAGTTCAAACAGGGCCAATCAGCCCCAGCATTTT | CASSSNRANQPQHF
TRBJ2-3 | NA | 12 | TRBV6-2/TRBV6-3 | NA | TGTGCCAGCAGCAGATCCGGCCCGTCCCAGTATTTT | CASSRSGPSQYF
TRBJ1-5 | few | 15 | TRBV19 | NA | TGTGCCAGTACCCTGCGAGCAGGGATCAATCAGCCCCAGCATTTT | CASTLRAGINQPQHF
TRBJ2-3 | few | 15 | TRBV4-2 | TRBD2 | TGTGCCAGCAGCCAAGGGCGGGAGCCCTTGGATACGCAGTATTTT | CASSQGREPLDTQYF
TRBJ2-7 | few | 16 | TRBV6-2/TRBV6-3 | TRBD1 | TGTGCCAGCAGTTACCGTACCGGGACAGGGGCCTACGAGCAGTACTTC | CASSYRTGTGAYEQYF
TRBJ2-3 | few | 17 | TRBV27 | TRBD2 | TGTGCCAGCAGTCCCTACCCTAGCGGGGGCTACACAGATACGCAGTATTTT | CASSPYPSGGYTDTQYF
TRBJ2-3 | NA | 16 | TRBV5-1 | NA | TGCGCCAGCAGCTTGGGTGTCGCGTTCCGGACAGATACGCAGTATTTT | CASSLGVAFRTDTQYF
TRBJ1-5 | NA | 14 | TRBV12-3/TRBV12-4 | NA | TGTGCCAGCAGTTTCGGAGGGTACAATCAGCCCCAGCATTTT | CASSFGGYNQPQHF
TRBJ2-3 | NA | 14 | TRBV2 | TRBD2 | TGTGCCAGCACCCCGGGACTACCTGGGGATACGCAGTATTTT | CASTPGLPGDTQYF
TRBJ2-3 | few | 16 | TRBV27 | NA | TGTGCCAGCAGTACAAACGACAGATTTAGCACAGATACGCAGTATTTT | CASSTNDRFSTDTQYF
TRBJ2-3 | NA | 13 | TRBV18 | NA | TGTGCCAGCTTCCGGACAGCAGAAGATACGCAGTATTTT | CASFRTAEDTQYF
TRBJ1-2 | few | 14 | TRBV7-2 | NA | TGTGCCAGCAGCTTAGGGCGGGGAACCTATGGCTACACCTTC | CASSLGRGTYGYTF
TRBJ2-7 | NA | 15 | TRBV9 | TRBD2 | TGTGCCAGCAGCGTAGGCGGGACTACAACCTACGAGCAGTACTTC | CASSVGGTTTYEQYF
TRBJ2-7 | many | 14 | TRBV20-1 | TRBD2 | TGCAGTGCTAGGGGGACTAGCGGGAGCTACGAGCAGTACTTC | CSARGTSGSYEQYF
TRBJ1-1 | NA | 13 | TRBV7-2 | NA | TGTGCCAGCAGCTTAAGCAGGATGCATGAAGCTTTCTTT | CASSLSRMHEAFF
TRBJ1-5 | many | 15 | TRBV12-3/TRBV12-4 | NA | TGTGCCAGCAGGAACACGGGTAGTCGTAATCAGCCCCAGCATTTT | CASRNTGSRNQPQHF
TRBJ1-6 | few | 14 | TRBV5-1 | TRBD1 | TGCGCCAGCAGCTGGGACAGCCCTAATTCACCCCTCCACTTT | CASSWDSPNSPLHF
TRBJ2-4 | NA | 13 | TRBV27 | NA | TGTGCCAGCAGTTTAAACTCTTGGGACATTCAGTACTTC | CASSLNSWDIQYF
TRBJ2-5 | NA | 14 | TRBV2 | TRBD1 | TGTGCCAGCAGTGCGGGACAGCCCCAAGAGACCCAGTACTTC | CASSAGQPQETQYF
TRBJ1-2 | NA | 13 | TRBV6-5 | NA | TGTGCCAGCAGCCGCGCAGGACGCTATGGCTACACCTTC | CASSRAGRYGYTF
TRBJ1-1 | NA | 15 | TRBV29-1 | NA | TGCAGCGTTGAAGGGTTCAGGTCCCCGAACACTGAAGCTTTCTTT | CSVEGFRSPNTEAFF
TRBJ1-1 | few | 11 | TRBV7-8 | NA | TGTGCCAGCAGCCGGGACTATGAAGCTTTCTTT | CASSRDYEAFF
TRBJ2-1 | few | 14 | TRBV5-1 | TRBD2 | TGCGCCAGTACGGGACTAGCGGGAGGAAATGAGCAGTTCTTC | CASTGLAGGNEQFF
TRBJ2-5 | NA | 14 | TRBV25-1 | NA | TGTGCCAGCAGTGTTTTCTCCGTCCAAGAGACCCAGTACTTC | CASSVFSVQETQYF
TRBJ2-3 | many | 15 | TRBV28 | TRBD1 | TGTGCCAGCAGTTCCCCGACAGGGGGCTCAGATACGCAGTATTTT | CASSSPTGGSDTQYF
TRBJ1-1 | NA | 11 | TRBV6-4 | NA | TGTGCCAGCAGTGACTCGTCCGAAGCTTTCTTT | CASSDSSEAFF
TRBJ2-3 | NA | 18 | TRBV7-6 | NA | TGTGCCAGCAGCTCAACGCCGAGAGGATTAGCGGAGGATTGTACGCAGTATTTT | CASSSTPRGLAEDCTQYF
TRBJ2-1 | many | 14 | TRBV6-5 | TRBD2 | TGTGCCAGCAGTTACTCTAGCGGGTACAATGAGCAGTTCTTC | CASSYSSGYNEQFF
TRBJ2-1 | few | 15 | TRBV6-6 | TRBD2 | TGTGCCAGCTCGTCGGGAGGTCTCTCGACTAATGAGCAGTTCTTC | CASSSGGLSTNEQFF
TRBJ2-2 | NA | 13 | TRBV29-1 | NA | TGCAGCGTTGGAGGGGCCCACACCGGGGAGCTGTTTTTT | CSVGGAHTGELFF
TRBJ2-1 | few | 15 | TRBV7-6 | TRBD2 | TGTGCCAGCAGCTTAGCCCCAGCGGGAGCCCATGAGCAGTTCTTC | CASSLAPAGAHEQFF
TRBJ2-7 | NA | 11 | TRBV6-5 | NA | TGTGCCAGCAGTTACGACGGCGAGCAGTACTTC | CASSYDGEQYF
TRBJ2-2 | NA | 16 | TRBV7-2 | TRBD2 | TGTGCCAGCAGCCGCGCCAGCGGGAAAATCCCCGGGGAGCTGTTTTTT | CASSRASGKIPGELFF
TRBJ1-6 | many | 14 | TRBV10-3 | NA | TGTGCCATCAGTCGGGACGTTACTAATTCACCCCTCCACTTT | CAISRDVTNSPLHF
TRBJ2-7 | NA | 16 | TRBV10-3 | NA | TGTGCCATCAGTGAGTCGACTCTAGGGATTTCCTACGAGCAGTACTTC | CAISESTLGISYEQYF
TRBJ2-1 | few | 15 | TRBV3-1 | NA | TGTGCCAGCAGCCAAGCTCGAAGCTCCTACAATGAGCAGTTCTTC | CASSQARSSYNEQFF
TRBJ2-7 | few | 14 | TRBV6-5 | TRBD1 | TGTGCCAGCACCAAACCGACAGGGGGGAAAGAGCAGTACTTC | CASTKPTGGKEQYF
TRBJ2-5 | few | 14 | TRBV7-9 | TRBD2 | TGTGCCAGCAGCTTCGGGGGGAGTAAAGAGACCCAGTACTTC | CASSFGGSKETQYF
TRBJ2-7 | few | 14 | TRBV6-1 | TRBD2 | TGTGCCAGCAGTGTTACCGGGACTACCAGCGAGCAGTACTTC | CASSVTGTTSEQYF
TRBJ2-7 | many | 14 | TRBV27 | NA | TGTGCCAGCAGTTTTACGGCCGACTACTACGAGCAGTACTTC | CASSFTADYYEQYF
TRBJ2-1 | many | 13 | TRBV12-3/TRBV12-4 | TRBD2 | TGTGCCAGTGGACTAGCGGGGAACCATGAGCAGTTCTTC | CASGLAGNHEQFF
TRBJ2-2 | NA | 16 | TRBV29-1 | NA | TGCAGCGTTACACTTCCACGTGGGGGCTTCACCGGGGAGCTGTTTTTT | CSVTLPRGGFTGELFF
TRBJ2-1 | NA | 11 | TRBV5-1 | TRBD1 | TGCGCCAGCAGCTCGGACAGGGTTCGGTTCTTC | CASSSDRVRFF
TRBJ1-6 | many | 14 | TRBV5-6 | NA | TGTGCCAGCACCCGCTGGGGGTCCAATTCACCCCTCCACTTT | CASTRWGSNSPLHF
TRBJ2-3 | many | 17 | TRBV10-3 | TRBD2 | TGTGCCATCACCGAGGGGACTAGCGGGAGACCCACAGATACGCAGTATTTT | CAITEGTSGRPTDTQYF
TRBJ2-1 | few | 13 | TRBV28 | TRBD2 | TGTGCCACCGGGACTAGCCTCTGGAATGAGCAGTTCTTC | CATGTSLWNEQFF